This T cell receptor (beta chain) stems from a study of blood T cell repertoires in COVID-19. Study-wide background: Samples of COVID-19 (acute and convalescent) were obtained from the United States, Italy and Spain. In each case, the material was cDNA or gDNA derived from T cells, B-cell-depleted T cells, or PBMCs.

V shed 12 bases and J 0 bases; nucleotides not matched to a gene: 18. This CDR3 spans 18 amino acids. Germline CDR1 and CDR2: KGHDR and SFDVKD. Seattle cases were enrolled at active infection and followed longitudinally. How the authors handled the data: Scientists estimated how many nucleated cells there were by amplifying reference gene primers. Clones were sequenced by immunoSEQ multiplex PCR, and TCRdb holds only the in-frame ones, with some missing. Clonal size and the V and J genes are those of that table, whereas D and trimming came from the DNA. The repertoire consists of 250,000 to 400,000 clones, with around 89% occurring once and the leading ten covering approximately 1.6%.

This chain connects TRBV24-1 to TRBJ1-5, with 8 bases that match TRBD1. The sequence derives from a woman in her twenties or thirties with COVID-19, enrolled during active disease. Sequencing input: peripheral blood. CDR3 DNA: TGTGCCTCTCAACAGGGACAGGCAACGATTTATAGCAATCAGCCCCAGCATTTT. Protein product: CASQQGQATIYSNQPQHF.